This T cell receptor (beta chain) was obtained from a study of a mutant IDH1 vaccine in newly diagnosed glioma. Study context: The start of vaccination came 4-6 weeks after radiotherapy alone, or with temozolomide cycles.

The time point denotes: week 5, during vaccination. Mutant IDH1 20-mer peptide, at 300 ug, made up each vaccine dose, with topical imiquimod. There were new WHO grade 3 or 4 astrocytomas in the donors, and these were IDH1-mutant and ATRX-lost. Whole-study results and caveats: Pseudoprogression showed no apparent link to changes in top peripheral T cell clonotypes.

Only in-frame clones appear in the TCRdb table, and some are missing; sequencing was by immunoSEQ multiplex PCR. The sample shows about 28,000 clones, about 85% of them seen only once. In the case of this clone: Its antigen is still unknown.

Germline CDR1 reads MNHEY; CDR2 reads SMNVEV (reference sequence). The V and J ends lost 3 bases and 0 bases respectively, with 6 bases between them. The CDR3 is made up of 13 amino acids. The rearrangement links TRBV27 to TRBJ2-7; D unresolved. Here the sequenced sample was peripheral blood mononuclear cells (PBMCs), taken from a glioma patient whose treatment included an IDH1 peptide vaccine. This sequence originates from a woman between 40 and 55 years old with glioma. Some clones in this sample may be carry-over from other donors' samples. The CDR3 sequence: CASSFRDSYEQYF. DNA for the CDR3: TGTGCCAGCAGTTTTAGGGACTCCTACGAGCAGTACTTC.